The clone carrying this TCR beta chain appeared a few times. Germline lookup yields CDR1 SGHTA and CDR2 FQGTGA. Trimming left V 2 bases short and J 2 bases short, with 12 bases between. The CDR3 consists of 15 residues. The data stem from a study of T cells after yellow fever vaccination. MiXCR, applied by TCRdb to the 5' RACE reads, yields one record per CDR3 protein. The table includes 100,000 to 150,000 distinct CDR3 sequences, roughly 8.2% detected once. The chain links TRBV7-3 to TRBJ1-1; D is perhaps TRBD1 (5 bases). The source of this sequence is a man aged 18-30 years who received the YFV17D yellow fever vaccine. Material: CD8+ T cells sorted from PBMCs, obtained on the day of the yellow fever booster vaccination. In nucleotides, the CDR3 is TGTGCCAGCAGCTTATGGGGGGGGAGTAACACTGAAGCTTTCTTT. It specifies CASSLWGGSNTEAFF.